Sequencing of this TCR beta chain was carried out in a study of blood T cell repertoires in COVID-19. Overall study context: The study drew acute and convalescent COVID-19 samples from the United States, Italy and Spain. T cells, B-cell-depleted T cells, or PBMCs supplied cDNA or gDNA.

Trimming stripped 5 bases from V and 2 bases from J, with 9 bases between. CDR1 is LNHDA, CDR2 SQIVND, per germline (reference sequence). The CDR3 extends over 13 amino acids. Original analysis: How many nucleated cells were present was estimated from reference gene primer amplification. Sequencing was performed with immunoSEQ multiplex PCR; in TCRdb, only in-frame clones are kept and a portion is missing. That table supplies the V and J calls and clone size; D and trimming were determined from the DNA. Of some 180,000 clones detected, just under 80% appear once; the ten largest clones hold 2.5% to 3.5%. This clone has only a few counts.

Sequencing was performed on peripheral blood. The chain has TRBV19 and TRBJ2-5, with D unclear. The source of this sequence is a woman over 75 with active or convalescent COVID-19. In DNA, the CDR3 is TGTGCCAGTAGTCCCCGGTTACAAGAGACCCAGTACTTC. Encoded protein: CASSPRLQETQYF. Combining the CDR3 with reference TRBV19 and TRBJ2-5 gives the whole variable domain DGGITQSPKYLFRKEGQNVTLSCEQNLNHDAMYWYRQDPGQGLRLIYYSQIVNDFQKGDIAEGYSVSREKKESFPLTVTSAQKNPTAFYLCASSPRLQETQYFGPGTRLLVL.